The 31 T cell receptor beta chains below come from one sample, sequenced in a study of Graves' ophthalmopathy and Graves' hyperthyroidism (dated by TCRdb to between 2017 and 2018). The sequencing machine was an Illumina HiSeq 2000. For repertoire sequencing, the TCR beta CDR3 regions were amplified from RNA transcripts. The first round was an RT-PCR using HTBI primers with the Qiagen OneStep RT-PCR kit, and this first round was followed by a second-round multiplex PCR, then size selection and purification. The public reads were quality trimmed at Q25 with fastp and then assembled into clones with MiXCR by TCRdb, keeping productive beta chains. Here each entry gathers all rows of one CDR3 protein and keeps the most common genes and DNA. Counted in this sample were over a million distinct CDR3 sequences; about 38% of them appeared once. Jointly, the top ten make up roughly 11% of the sample. The specimen was peripheral blood or thyroid tissue (not recorded which). Receptors were obtained from an adult man with Graves' hyperthyroidism.

Concerning this clonotype: A read error may be the cause here, since a much bigger clone is one base away. The V call is TRBV19, the J call TRBJ1-1; D is ambiguous. The CDR3 contains 13 residues. The V gene's germline CDR1 is LNHDA and CDR2 SQIVND (reference sequence). Between the trimmed V and J ends, which lost 3 bases and 5 bases, there was a span of 10 bases. The CDR3 DNA is TGTGCCAGTAGTATTTGGGAGAGGACTGAAGCTTTCTTT. Its protein is CASSIWERTEAFF.

This clonotype was recorded a few times. The conserved final phenylalanine or tryptophan is absent from the CDR3, which likely points to a read error. The rearrangement links TRBV29-1 to TRBJ1-2; D is uncertain. The V gene's germline CDR1 is SQVTM and CDR2 ANQGSEA. Trimming pared 0 bases from V and 8 bases from J, leaving 34 bases between. The CDR3 covers 20 residues. CDR3 sequence (DNA): TGCAGCGTTGAAGACTACCGAAGCGTGCCAGCGACGAGGTCATCCAGGGGCTACACCCTC. It codes for CSVEDYRSVPATRSSRGYTL.

Regarding this clonotype: One end of the junction does not line up with germline, which may come from a read error. V usage is TRBV30 and J usage is TRBJ1-1; D is unclear. Germline V CDR1 and CDR2: GTSNPN, SVGIG (reference sequence). The CDR3 covers 12 residues. CDR3 in DNA: TGTGCCTGGAGTTATTTGAACACTGAAACAATCTTT. It yields the protein CAWSYLNTETIF.

This clonotype was seen a handful of times. This chain uses TRBV7-9 with TRBJ1-1; the D is unclear. Deletions cut 4 bases from V and 6 bases from J, with 12 bases between. Per the germline V gene, CDR1 is SEHNR and CDR2 is FQNEAQ (reference sequence). The CDR3 extends over 13 amino acids. CDR3 sequence: CASSYTAGAEAFF. CDR3 DNA: TGTGCCAGCAGCTACACGGCGGGCGCTGAAGCTTTCTTT.

The genes are TRBV4-3 and TRBJ1-1; 7 bases align to TRBD1. Germline V CDR1 and CDR2: LGHNA, YSLEER. This CDR3 is built from 14 residues. The ends lost 8 bases at V and 0 bases at J; junction bases unmatched: 6. The CDR3 protein is CASQGGGLNTEAFF. DNA for the CDR3: TGCGCCAGCCAGGGAGGGGGCCTGAACACTGAAGCTTTCTTT.

This clonotype was recorded many times. This chain connects TRBV9 to TRBJ2-2, with a possible D match to TRBD1 (5 bases). Germline CDR1 and CDR2: SGDLS and YYNGEE. Deletions cut 6 bases from V and 1 base from J, with 10 bases between. This CDR3 has 14 residues. The DNA of the CDR3 is TGTGCCAGCACCGGACATTTGAACACCGGGGAGCTGTTTTTT. Protein: CASTGHLNTGELFF.

In its sample, this clonotype was seen a few times. The chain employs TRBV6-6 and TRBJ2-5; 7 bases are shared with TRBD1. The CDR3 length is 16 residues. V lost 8 bases and J lost 4; bases outside the gene matches: 16. Germline values: CDR1 MNHNY, CDR2 SVGAGI (reference sequence). This chain's CDR3 is CASSPPGRGYGETQYF. In nucleotides, the CDR3 is TGTGCCAGCTCACCCCCCGGCAGGGGGTATGGAGAGACCCAGTACTTC.

This clonotype has only a few counts. The genes are TRBV4-1 and TRBJ1-2; D is unresolved. In germline, CDR1 is MGHRA, CDR2 YSYEKL. The CDR3 has 16 amino acids. The V end was cut by 0 bases, the J end by 1 base, with 12 bases between. This CDR3 is CASSQDDLRVNYGYTF. Written as DNA, the CDR3 is TGCGCCAGCAGCCAAGATGACCTGCGGGTTAACTATGGCTACACCTTC.

The J gene is TRBJ1-4, the V gene TRBV4-2, with D unresolved. Trimming shortened V by 0 bases and J by 8 bases, and 10 bases separated the two germline ends. The germline gives CDR1 LGHNA, CDR2 YNFKEQ. There are 14 residues in the CDR3. The CDR3 loop reads CASSQDSGSEKLFF. The CDR3 DNA reads TGTGCCAGCAGCCAAGATAGCGGCTCCGAAAAACTGTTTTTT.

This clonotype was seen ten or more times. The CDR3 bases are TGCGCCAGCAGCCAAATGGGACAGGGGAATTCGCAGCCCCAGCATTTT. Protein product: CASSQMGQGNSQPQHF. The genes are TRBV4-1 and TRBJ1-5; 10 bases agree with TRBD1. Trimming took 2 bases from V and 7 from J; bases not matched to a gene: 8. Per germline, CDR1 MGHRA and CDR2 YSYEKL. The CDR3 loop spans 16 amino acids.

About this clonotype: Being one base from a much bigger clone, this may be a read error. The genes are TRBV20-1 and TRBJ2-7; D not certain. V gave up 6 bases and J gave up 3 bases, with 15 bases separating them. There are 13 residues in the CDR3. The germline gives CDR1 DFQATT, CDR2 SNEGSKA (reference sequence). CDR3 DNA: TGCAGTGCCTCCGTTGTAAGGGTCTACGAGCAGTACTTC. Amino acids: CSASVVRVYEQYF.

CDR3 nucleotide sequence: TGTGCCAGCAGCCTCCCACAGAGAGATCAAGAGACCCAGTACTTC. It is translated as CASSLPQRDQETQYF. V is TRBV5-8 and J is TRBJ2-5; unclear D gene. The length of the CDR3 is 15 residues. The V gene lost 4 bases and the J gene lost 2 bases, with 15 bases spanning the gap. Germline loops: CDR1 SGHTS, CDR2 YDEGEE. The full variable domain, in which reference TRBV5-8 and TRBJ2-5 provide the parts outside the CDR3, is EAGVTQSPTHLIKTRGQQATLRCSPISGHTSVYWYQQALGLGLQFLLWYDEGEERNRGNFPPRFSGRQFPNYSSELNVNALELEDSALYLCASSLPQRDQETQYFGPGTRLLVL.

This chain connects TRBV25-1 to TRBJ1-6; 9 bases map to TRBD1. The V gene's germline CDR1 is MGHDK and CDR2 SYGVNS. This CDR3 is built from 13 residues. The J segment lost 10 bases and the V segment lost 8 bases, leaving 6 bases of the junction unmatched. The CDR3 coding sequence is TGTGCCAGCGCCGGACAGGGGAGGTCACCCCTCCACTTT. This translates into CASAGQGRSPLHF.

This clonotype has more than one count but fewer than ten. Possible read error: a much larger clone is one base away. This rearrangement joins TRBV7-8 to TRBJ1-5; D unclear. Trimming pared 4 bases from V and 3 bases from J, leaving 10 bases between. Germline V lookup: CDR1 SGHVS, CDR2 FQNEAQ. CDR3 size: 14 residues. CDR3 residues: CASSSKGLNQPQHF. Here the CDR3 DNA reads TGTGCCAGCAGCTCGAAAGGGCTCAATCAGCCCCAGCATTTT.

This chain uses TRBV11-2 with TRBJ1-1; a weak D match, TRBD1 (6 bases). The germline gives CDR1 SGHAT, CDR2 FQNNGV. The length of the CDR3 is 11 residues. V was cut by 5 bases and J by 9 bases, with 10 bases left in between. CDR3 loop: CASSVGQKAFF. The DNA of the CDR3 is TGTGCCAGCAGCGTAGGACAGAAAGCTTTCTTT.

The chain has TRBV25-1 and TRBJ2-5; a weak D match, TRBD2 (7 bases). This CDR3 is 17 amino acids long. V lost 3 bases and J lost 4, with 21 bases in between. The germline CDR1 and CDR2 sequences are MGHDK and SYGVNS. The chain's CDR3 is CASSDPGTPGEGETQYF. The CDR3, as DNA: TGTGCCAGCAGTGACCCGGGGACCCCAGGGGAGGGAGAGACCCAGTACTTC.

The V and J genes are TRBV5-1 and TRBJ1-1; D might be TRBD1 (6 bases). The V end lost 0 bases, the J end lost 3 bases, and 12 bases lay between the germline ends. The CDR3 has 15 amino acids. Per germline, CDR1 SGHRS and CDR2 YFSETQ. CDR3 sequence reads: CASSLEDRAYTEAFF. The CDR3 DNA sequence: TGCGCCAGCAGCTTGGAGGACAGAGCCTACACTGAAGCTTTCTTT. The full variable domain, with the rest looked up from reference TRBV5-1 and TRBJ1-1, is KAGVTQTPRYLIKTRGQQVTLSCSPISGHRSVSWYQQTPGQGLQFLFEYFSETQRNKGNFPGRFSGRQFSNSRSEMNVSTLELGDSALYLCASSLEDRAYTEAFFGQGTRLTVV.

This clonotype was counted many times. This chain joins TRBV7-8 and TRBJ2-7; the D gene could be TRBD1 or TRBD2 (5 bases each). The V end lost 3 bases, the J end lost 6 bases, and 15 bases lay between the germline ends. The germline V gene encodes CDR1 SGHVS and CDR2 FQNEAQ. The CDR3 sequence is 14 residues long. The CDR3 nucleotides are TGTGCCAGCAGCTTCTCCCGGGACGCAGGCGAGCAGTACTTC. Translation: CASSFSRDAGEQYF.

This clonotype was counted ten times or more. This chain connects TRBV7-8 to TRBJ1-5, with TRBD1 as a possible D gene (6 bases). CDR3 length: 15 amino acids. The germline gives CDR1 SGHVS, CDR2 FQNEAQ. Trimming left V 5 bases short and J 1 base short, with 12 bases between. The CDR3 DNA is TGTGCCAGCAGCCTGGGACACCGAAGCAATCAGCCCCAGCATTTT. Residues: CASSLGHRSNQPQHF. Looking up the rest from reference TRBV7-8 and TRBJ1-5 gives the full variable domain: GAGVSQSPRYKVAKRGQDVALRCDPISGHVSLFWYQQALGQGPEFLTYFQNEAQLDKSGLPSDRFFAERPEGSVSTLKIQRTQQEDSAVYLCASSLGHRSNQPQHFGDGTRLSIL.

This clonotype showed up many times. The rearrangement links TRBV29-1 to TRBJ2-2; D is ambiguous. CDR1 is SQVTM and CDR2 is ANQGSEA in the germline V gene. V was cut by 4 bases and J by 1 base, with 4 bases left in between. The CDR3 runs 12 residues. The CDR3 DNA is TGCAGCGTTGTACAGAACACCGGGGAGCTGTTTTTT. It is translated as CSVVQNTGELFF.

This sequence joins TRBV11-2 and TRBJ2-5, with D unclear. The V end lost 3 bases, the J end lost 4 bases, and 18 bases lay between the germline ends. Germline V gives CDR1 SGHAT, CDR2 FQNNGV. There are 16 residues in the CDR3. The CDR3 loop is CASSLYWSRLGETQYF. The CDR3 DNA follows: TGTGCCAGCAGCTTGTATTGGTCCAGGCTAGGAGAGACCCAGTACTTC.

V and J are TRBV2 and TRBJ2-5; D is unclear. Matching the DNA end better, TRBJ2-3 makes the J call doubtful. The CDR3 contains 15 residues. The germline CDR1 and CDR2 sequences are SNHLY and FYNNEI. The DNA for the CDR3 is TGTGCCAGCAGTCAACGAAGGGTAGTCGCAGATACGCAGTATTTT. The encoded protein is CASSQRRVVADTQYF.

J is TRBJ1-4 and V is TRBV9, with 8 bases fitting TRBD1. The CDR3 totals 15 residues. V dropped 4 bases and J dropped 4; count of bases not matched to a gene: 6. From germline, CDR1 is SGDLS and CDR2 YYNGEE. CDR3 DNA: TGTGCCAGCAGCCGACAGGGGAGGTATAATGAAAAACTGTTTTTT. This translates into CASSRQGRYNEKLFF.

The chain recombines TRBV20-1 with TRBJ2-5; maybe TRBD2 (6 bases). Germline V lookup: CDR1 DFQATT, CDR2 SNEGSKA (reference sequence). The CDR3 is 15 amino acids. V lost 5 bases to trimming and J lost 2 bases, with 18 bases between them. The CDR3 here is CSASGDRRSQETQYF. The CDR3 DNA reads TGCAGTGCTTCGGGGGATCGTAGATCTCAAGAGACCCAGTACTTC.

Many counts were recorded for this clonotype. The chain employs TRBV5-4 and TRBJ1-1, with D possibly being TRBD1 (6 bases). The CDR3 has 14 amino acids. The germline V gene encodes CDR1 SGHNT and CDR2 YYREEE (reference sequence). V dropped 4 bases and J dropped 1 base, with 11 bases sitting between them. The CDR3 reads CASSGGQKNTEAFF. The CDR3 DNA sequence: TGTGCCAGCAGCGGGGGACAAAAGAACACTGAAGCTTTCTTT.

This clonotype showed up just a few times. The rearrangement joins TRBV4-1 to TRBJ1-2, with 8 nucleotides matching TRBD1. V dropped 3 bases and J dropped 7; count of bases not matched to a gene: 10. The CDR3 is 15 amino acids. Germline lookup yields CDR1 MGHRA and CDR2 YSYEKL. The CDR3 is CASSQATGVGSGYTF. In nucleotides, the CDR3 is TGCGCCAGCAGCCAGGCGACAGGGGTGGGGAGTGGCTACACCTTC.

The V and J genes are TRBV5-5 and TRBJ2-5; 8 bases fit TRBD1. This CDR3 spans 18 amino acids. V dropped 0 bases and J dropped 6; count of bases not matched to a gene: 16. Germline CDR1 reads SGHKS; CDR2 reads YYEKEE (reference sequence). The CDR3 protein is CASSLDPRDRGWRKTQYF. Here the CDR3 DNA reads TGTGCCAGCAGCTTGGACCCGAGAGACAGGGGATGGCGAAAGACCCAGTACTTC.

This clonotype came up many times. The chain recombines TRBV19 with TRBJ2-2, with 9 positions matching TRBD1. Trimming removed 6 bases from V and 7 bases from J; junction bases left unmatched: 6. This CDR3 spans 14 amino acids. Germline V gene lookup returns CDR1 LNHDA and CDR2 SQIVND (reference sequence). The CDR3: CASRTQGAVGELFF. In nucleotides, the CDR3 is TGTGCCAGTAGGACACAGGGGGCCGTCGGGGAGCTGTTTTTT. The variable domain in full, with the rest retrieved from reference TRBV19 and TRBJ2-2, is DGGITQSPKYLFRKEGQNVTLSCEQNLNHDAMYWYRQDPGQGLRLIYYSQIVNDFQKGDIAEGYSVSREKKESFPLTVTSAQKNPTAFYLCASRTQGAVGELFFGEGSRLTVL.

This clonotype came up a few times. This chain links TRBV3-1 with TRBJ1-6; D is unclear. Trimming stripped 5 bases from V and 8 bases from J, with 10 bases between. CDR3 length: 13 residues. Germline V CDR1 and CDR2: LGHDT, YNNKEL (reference sequence). CDR3 nucleotides: TGTGCCAGCAGCGCGTCCCGGGATTCACCCCTCCACTTT. It yields the protein CASSASRDSPLHF.

The sample holds many counts of this clonotype. The genes are TRBV7-2 and TRBJ1-6; 10 bases are shared with TRBD1. Germline-derived CDR1 and CDR2 are SGHTA and FQGNSA. The trim removed 1 base at V and 10 bases at J, leaving 4 bases unmatched. This CDR3 has 15 residues. The CDR3 protein is CASSLVGTGVSPLHF. DNA of the CDR3: TGTGCCAGCAGCTTAGTTGGGACAGGGGTGTCACCCCTCCACTTT.

This clonotype was observed a few times. The chain employs TRBV7-8 and TRBJ2-7; D unresolved. Germline lookup yields CDR1 SGHVS and CDR2 FQNEAQ. With 2 bases removed from V and 0 bases from J, the gap between germline ends came to 11 bases. The CDR3 runs 15 residues. CDR3 loop: CASSLYSSSSYEQYF. The CDR3 nucleotides read TGTGCCAGCAGCTTATACTCAAGTAGCTCCTACGAGCAGTACTTC.